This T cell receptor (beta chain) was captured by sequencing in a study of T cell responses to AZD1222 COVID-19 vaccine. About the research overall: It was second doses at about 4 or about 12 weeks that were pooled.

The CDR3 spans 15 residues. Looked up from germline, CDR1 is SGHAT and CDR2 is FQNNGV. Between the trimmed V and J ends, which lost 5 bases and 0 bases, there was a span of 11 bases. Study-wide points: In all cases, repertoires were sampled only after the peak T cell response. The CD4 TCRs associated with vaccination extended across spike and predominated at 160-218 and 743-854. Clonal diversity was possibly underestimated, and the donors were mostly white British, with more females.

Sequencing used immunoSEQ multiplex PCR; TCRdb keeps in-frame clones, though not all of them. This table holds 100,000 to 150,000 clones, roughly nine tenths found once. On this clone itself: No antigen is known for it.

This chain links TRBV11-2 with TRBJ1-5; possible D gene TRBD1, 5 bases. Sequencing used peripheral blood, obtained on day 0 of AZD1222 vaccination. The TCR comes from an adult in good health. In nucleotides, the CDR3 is TGTGCCAGCAGCCAGGGTTCCAATAGCAATCAGCCCCAGCATTTT. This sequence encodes CASSQGSNSNQPQHF.